Following are 25 T cell receptor beta chains from one sample sequenced in a study of circulating CD8 cells and anti-PD-1 response in melanoma (dated by TCRdb to the early 2020s). Instrument on record: NextSeq 500. TCR libraries were prepared from approximately 16 ng of total RNA with the QIAseq Immune Repertoire RNA Library Kit, Human TCR Panel. TCRdb took the public reads, trimmed them with fastp at Q25, ran MiXCR for clone calling and kept in-frame beta chains. Duplicate CDR3 protein sequences are folded into a single record with the most common DNA and genes. This sample has some 1,200 distinct CDR3 sequences in its table, and approximately 6.2% of those were observed once. The ten top clones hold about a tenth of the sample. Using a BD FACSAria II cell sorter, four subsets defined by PD-1 and/or TIGIT were sorted from live CD3+CD8+TCRalphabeta+ cells. The sample was CD8+ T cells from PBMCs, taken at baseline or after one month of anti-PD-1 therapy (not recorded which). These receptors all stem from a human donor with melanoma.

Judged by abundance, this clonotype is medium-sized. V and J are TRBV29-1 and TRBJ2-2, with 10 nucleotides matching TRBD1. Looked up from germline, CDR1 is SQVTM and CDR2 is ANQGSEA. Trimming cost V 7 bases and J 3 bases; bases outside gene matches: 5. The CDR3 spans 14 residues. CDR3 nucleotide sequence: TGCAGCGGACAGGGGGCTGGGGACACCGGGGAGCTGTTTTTT. It is translated as CSGQGAGDTGELFF.

This chain joins TRBV12-5 and TRBJ2-1, with TRBD1 matching over 7 bases. The CDR3 covers 17 residues. The germline V gene has CDR1 LGHNT and CDR2 FRNRAP. With 2 bases clipped from V and 4 bases from J, the junction kept 11 bases outside the gene matches. This CDR3 is CASGLSTGQQLYNEQFF. For the CDR3, the DNA is TGTGCTAGTGGTTTGTCTACGGGACAGCAGTTATACAATGAGCAGTTCTTC. Drawing the rest from reference TRBV12-5 and TRBJ2-1, the complete variable domain is DARVTQTPRHKVTEMGQEVTMRCQPILGHNTVFWYRQTMMQGLELLAYFRNRAPLDDSGMPKDRFSAEMPDATLATLKIQPSEPRDSAVYFCASGLSTGQQLYNEQFFGPGTRLTVL.

This clonotype is categorized as large (0.1 to 1%). The J gene is TRBJ2-3, the V gene TRBV18; no reliable D call. This CDR3 has 13 amino acids. CDR1 is KGHSH, CDR2 LQKENI, per germline. The germline V and J ends were trimmed by 2 bases and 2 bases, with 5 bases remaining between them. The DNA of the CDR3 is TGTGCCAGCTCACCAGGGGTCACAGATACGCAGTATTTT. This gives the protein CASSPGVTDTQYF.

The V gene is TRBV27, the J gene TRBJ2-5; 7 bases map to TRBD1. The CDR3 sequence is 17 residues long. CDR1 and CDR2 from the germline V gene are MNHEY and SMNVEV (reference sequence). J was trimmed by 4 bases and V by 5 bases; bases with no gene match: 16. CDR3 nucleotides: TGTGCCAGCAGTCCTCTTAAGAAGGCGAGGGGGCCAGAGACCCAGTACTTC. Translating gives CASSPLKKARGPETQYF.

In its sample, this clonotype ranks as medium-sized. This sequence joins TRBV29-1 and TRBJ1-4; TRBD1 matches at 11 bases. This CDR3 contains 13 residues. Germline V gene lookup returns CDR1 SQVTM and CDR2 ANQGSEA. Trimming removed 7 bases from V and 8 bases from J; junction bases left unmatched: 6. CDR3 in amino acids: CSGMGQGGEKLFF. The CDR3 nucleotides read TGCAGCGGAATGGGACAGGGGGGCGAAAAACTGTTTTTT. Variable domain in full (rest from reference TRBV29-1 and TRBJ1-4): SAVISQKPSRDICQRGTSLTIQCQVDSQVTMMFWYRQQPGQSLTLIATANQGSEATYESGFVIDKFPISRPNLTFSTLTVSNMSPEDSSIYLCSGMGQGGEKLFFGSGTQLSVL.

This clonotype ranks as medium-sized (0.01 to 0.1%). The V gene is TRBV4-1, the J gene TRBJ2-5; tentatively, D is TRBD2 (6 bases). CDR1 MGHRA and CDR2 YSYEKL come from the germline V gene. V lost 3 bases, J lost 2 bases, and 16 bases lay in between. This CDR3 has 16 residues. The DNA of the CDR3 is TGCGCCAGCAGCCATCTCGCCGGGGGTGATCAAGAGACCCAGTACTTC. This encodes CASSHLAGGDQETQYF.

By its share, this clonotype is large. V gene TRBV29-1 combines with J gene TRBJ1-3, with D perhaps TRBD1 (5 bases). V was trimmed by 6 bases and J by 0 bases, leaving 9 bases between them. The CDR3 covers 13 residues. CDR1 is SQVTM and CDR2 is ANQGSEA in the germline V gene. CDR3 in amino acids: CSVQDNSGNTIYF. CDR3 coding DNA: TGCAGCGTACAGGACAACTCTGGAAACACCATATATTTT.

This clonotype qualifies as large. J is TRBJ2-7 and V is TRBV28; D is ambiguous. The V end was cut by 7 bases, the J end by 7 bases, with 11 bases between. CDR1 and CDR2 from the germline V gene are MDHEN and SYDVKM. This CDR3 is 11 amino acids long. The CDR3: CASIRSGEQYF. The CDR3 DNA reads as TGTGCCAGCATTCGATCCGGAGAGCAGTACTTC.

By share, this clonotype ranks as large (0.1 to 1%). This rearrangement joins TRBV27 to TRBJ1-6; no definite D call. The CDR3 consists of 15 residues. With 8 bases removed from V and 6 bases from J, the gap between germline ends came to 17 bases. CDR1 MNHEY and CDR2 SMNVEV come from the germline V gene (reference sequence). The CDR3 DNA reads as TGTGCCAGCGGGAACCTCGGGAGTGTTAATTCACCCCTCCACTTT. This translates into CASGNLGSVNSPLHF.

The table lists this clonotype with a count of one. One end of the junction is discordant with germline, which a read error may explain. The J gene is TRBJ2-7, the V gene TRBV19; a weak D match, TRBD2 (6 bases). Germline V gene lookup returns CDR1 LNHDA and CDR2 SQIVND (reference sequence). The CDR3 has 16 residues. CDR3 residues: CANSIDGATRGNEQYF. DNA of the CDR3: TGTGCCAATAGTATAGACGGGGCTACCCGGGGGAACGAGCAGTACTTC.

This clonotype is deemed large (0.1 to 1%). The chain links TRBV27 to TRBJ2-1, with 8 bases identical to TRBD2. The ends lost 0 bases at V and 6 bases at J; junction bases unmatched: 7. CDR3 length: 16 residues. Germline V lookup: CDR1 MNHEY, CDR2 SMNVEV (reference sequence). The CDR3: CASSLSTGGLPNEQFF. CDR3 in DNA: TGTGCCAGCAGTTTATCCACGGGGGGGTTGCCCAATGAGCAGTTCTTC.

Turning to this clonotype: It may be a read error: a sequence one base away is much more abundant. The chain has TRBV27 and TRBJ1-1; D might be TRBD1 (6 bases). Germline V gene data show CDR1 as MNHEY and CDR2 as SMNVEV (reference sequence). The CDR3 is made up of 15 amino acids. CDR3 DNA sequence: TGTACCAGCAGTTTAGGGCGCAGGGGAGGCACTGAAGCTTTCTTT. Encoded protein: CTSSLGRRGGTEAFF.

This clonotype is classed as medium-sized. This chain joins TRBV5-6 and TRBJ1-5; D is possibly TRBD1 (5 bases). V was pared by 1 base and J by 4 bases, with 9 bases between. There are 14 residues in the CDR3. Germline CDR1 SGHDT, CDR2 YYEEEE. CDR3 amino acids: CASSLSAGNQPQHF. In nucleotides, the CDR3 is TGTGCCAGCAGCTTGTCGGCAGGGAATCAGCCCCAGCATTTT.

In its sample, this clonotype was seen once. The chain joins TRBV29-1 to TRBJ1-2; D gene ambiguous. This CDR3 comprises 13 residues. Germline assignment: CDR1 SQVTM and CDR2 ANQGSEA. Trimming stripped 2 bases from V and 1 base from J, with 8 bases between. The DNA of the CDR3 is TGCAGCGTTGAATCGGGCCTTAACTATGGCTACACCTTC. This codes for CSVESGLNYGYTF.

About this clonotype: This sequence may be a read error, since a much larger clone differs from it by one base. The genes are TRBV28 and TRBJ2-7, with 10 bases fitting TRBD1. V shed 5 bases, J shed 3 bases, and the junction held 10 bases outside the gene matches. The CDR3 covers 16 residues. Germline values: CDR1 MDHEN, CDR2 SYDVKM. DNA for the CDR3: TGTGCCAGCAGTGCTGTCCGGGACAGGGGAGTCTACGAGCAGTACTTC. Translating gives CASSAVRDRGVYEQYF.

By share of the sample, this clonotype is medium-sized. The chain combines TRBV19 with TRBJ2-7; TRBD1 aligns across 9 bases. Trimming cost V 9 bases and J 4 bases; bases outside gene matches: 10. The CDR3 consists of 14 residues. CDR1 and CDR2 (germline): LNHDA, SQIVND (reference sequence). The CDR3 coding sequence is TGTGCCAGCCAAATAACAGGGGGCATATACGAGCAGTACTTC. Its protein is CASQITGGIYEQYF.

This clonotype is medium-sized. A junction end diverges from the germline sequence, so it may reflect a read error. V and J are TRBV9 and TRBJ2-2; 7 nucleotides match TRBD1. Germline V CDR1 and CDR2: SGDLS, YYNGEE. This CDR3 spans 15 amino acids. CDR3 in DNA: TGTGCCAGCAGCGTAGAGGGGGCGAAAACCGGGGAGCTGTTTTTT. It encodes CASSVEGAKTGELFF. Full variable domain (rest looked up from reference TRBV9 and TRBJ2-2): DSGVTQTPKHLITATGQRVTLRCSPRSGDLSVYWYQQSLDQGLQFLIQYYNGEERAKGNILERFSAQQFPDLHSELNLSSLELGDSALYFCASSVEGAKTGELFFGEGSRLTVL.

In its sample, this clonotype ranks as large. The chain joins TRBV9 to TRBJ2-7; D possibly uses TRBD1 or TRBD2 (5 bases each). V lost 0 bases to trimming and J lost 6 bases, with 16 bases between them. The germline CDR1 and CDR2 sequences are SGDLS and YYNGEE. This CDR3 region has 15 residues. CDR3 DNA: TGTGCCAGCAGCGTAGGCGCCTCGGGGACGGGCGAGCAGTACTTC. It specifies CASSVGASGTGEQYF.

The V call is TRBV19, the J call TRBJ1-2; TRBD1 aligns across 8 bases. Germline V gives CDR1 LNHDA, CDR2 SQIVND (reference sequence). The CDR3 covers 15 residues. Trimming at V came to 0 bases and at J to 5 bases, leaving 5 bases not matched to a gene. In DNA form, the CDR3 reads TGTGCCAGTAGTATAGAAGACAGGGGAGGATATGGCTACACCTTC. It encodes CASSIEDRGGYGYTF.

By frequency in the sample, this clonotype is large. The V and J genes are TRBV11-3 and TRBJ1-1; D is unclear. Germline V gene lookup returns CDR1 SGHNT and CDR2 YENEEA. Trimming removed 3 bases from V and 7 bases from J, with 9 bases in between. This CDR3 contains 12 residues. CDR3 amino acids: CASSFAGDEAFF. The CDR3 DNA follows: TGTGCCAGCAGCTTCGCCGGGGATGAAGCTTTCTTT.

This clonotype counts as medium-sized (0.01 to 0.1%). V and J are TRBV11-1 and TRBJ2-2; D not resolved. V was pared by 5 bases and J by 2 bases, with 6 bases between. CDR1 is SGHAT and CDR2 is FQDESV in the germline V gene (reference sequence). The CDR3 runs 13 residues. The chain's CDR3 is CASSHQNTGELFF. The CDR3 bases are TGTGCCAGCAGCCACCAAAACACCGGGGAGCTGTTTTTT.

This clonotype is labeled medium-sized. This chain joins TRBV15 and TRBJ2-3; D may be TRBD2 (7 bases). V lost 3 bases, J lost 0 bases, and 16 bases lay in between. The CDR3 consists of 17 residues. CDR1 LNHNV and CDR2 YYDKDF come from the germline V gene (reference sequence). The CDR3 sequence is CATSSRDRGASTDTQYF. The DNA for the CDR3 is TGTGCCACCAGCAGTCGCGACCGGGGGGCAAGCACAGATACGCAGTATTTT.

This clonotype rates as medium-sized. The V and J genes are TRBV19 and TRBJ2-6; D not resolved. The germline V gene encodes CDR1 LNHDA and CDR2 SQIVND (reference sequence). The CDR3 has 14 amino acids. V dropped 3 bases and J dropped 4 bases, with 7 bases sitting between them. The CDR3 region has the DNA TGTGCCAGTAGTATGGGGTTCGGGGCCAACGTCCTGACTTTC. Its protein is CASSMGFGANVLTF.

This clonotype is deemed large (0.1 to 1%). V usage is TRBV6-4 and J usage is TRBJ2-2; D is uncertain. The CDR3 totals 14 residues. Per the germline V gene, CDR1 is MRHNA and CDR2 is SNTAGT. V was cut by 5 bases and J by 4 bases, with 11 bases left in between. CDR3 protein: CASSPDTSTGELFF. The CDR3 DNA sequence: TGTGCCAGCAGTCCCGACACCTCCACCGGGGAGCTGTTTTTT.

Within the sample, this clonotype is large (0.1 to 1%). V is TRBV27 and J is TRBJ1-5; no reliable D call. Germline V gene data show CDR1 as MNHEY and CDR2 as SMNVEV (reference sequence). V was clipped by 2 bases and J by 2 bases, with 10 bases between them. There are 15 residues in the CDR3. In DNA, the CDR3 is TGTGCCAGCAGTTTAAACGGGCCAGGCAATCAGCCCCAGCATTTT. Its protein is CASSLNGPGNQPQHF.